What follows are 23 T cell receptor beta chains derived from one specimen sequenced in a study of identical twins. Each CDR3 protein gets one entry after TCRdb re-called the 5' RACE reads with MiXCR. The sample lists a few hundred thousand distinct CDR3 sequences, around a sixth seen once, with roughly an eighth in the top ten. The specimen sequenced was naive T cells sorted from blood. All receptors come from a man aged 45-65 years in good health.

This clonotype was seen ten or more times. CDR3 amino acids: CASSRMEAYEQYF. The CDR3 nucleotides read TGTGCCAGCAGCCGCATGGAGGCCTACGAGCAGTACTTC. V and J are TRBV7-9 and TRBJ2-7; D perhaps matches TRBD2 (5 bases). V lost 5 bases, J lost 2 bases, and 10 bases lay in between. Germline V gene data show CDR1 as SEHNR and CDR2 as FQNEAQ (reference sequence). The CDR3 is made up of 13 amino acids.

In this sample, this clonotype turned up many times. This chain connects TRBV10-3 to TRBJ2-1, with 11 bases that match TRBD2. The length of the CDR3 is 15 residues. The germline CDR1 and CDR2 sequences are ENHRY and SYGVKD. Trimming cost V 6 bases and J 4 bases; bases outside gene matches: 5. CDR3 nucleotides: TGTGCCATCAGCCCAAGACTAGCGGGGTACAATGAGCAGTTCTTC. As protein: CAISPRLAGYNEQFF.

The gene calls are TRBV5-6 and TRBJ2-2, with D unclear. V was trimmed by 0 bases and J by 0 bases, leaving 12 bases between them. Germline V gene data show CDR1 as SGHDT and CDR2 as YYEEEE. The CDR3 sequence is 17 residues long. The CDR3 is CASSLVLARPNTGELFF. The CDR3 DNA reads TGTGCCAGCAGCTTGGTCCTGGCAAGACCGAACACCGGGGAGCTGTTTTTT.

The J gene is TRBJ2-3, the V gene TRBV5-1, with TRBD2 identical over 7 bases. From germline, CDR1 is SGHRS and CDR2 YFSETQ. The CDR3 consists of 14 residues. Unmatched junction bases numbered 6, after V lost 4 bases and J lost 4 bases. The CDR3 is CASSLSGRSDTQYF. CDR3 DNA: TGCGCCAGCAGCCTTAGCGGGCGTTCAGATACGCAGTATTTT.

This clonotype was counted between two and nine times. J is TRBJ2-6 and V is TRBV6-5; D call uncertain. Germline assignment: CDR1 MNHEY and CDR2 SVGAGI. The CDR3 consists of 15 residues. V was cut by 1 base and J by 3 bases, with 7 bases left in between. CDR3 DNA: TGTGCCAGCAGTTACTGGTTGGGTGGGGCCAACGTCCTGACTTTC. It is translated as CASSYWLGGANVLTF.

This chain links TRBV5-1 with TRBJ1-1; possibly TRBD1 for D (6 bases). CDR1 and CDR2 (germline): SGHRS, YFSETQ. The V and J ends lost 0 bases and 5 bases respectively, with 11 bases between them. The CDR3 contains 14 residues. In DNA form, the CDR3 reads TGCGCCAGCAGCTTGGGGCAGGGGTGGACTGAAGCTTTCTTT. Its translation is CASSLGQGWTEAFF.

The V gene is TRBV5-1, the J gene TRBJ2-5; D is perhaps TRBD2 (6 bases). This CDR3 comprises 13 residues. Germline V gene lookup returns CDR1 SGHRS and CDR2 YFSETQ. V was cut by 4 bases and J by 4 bases, with 11 bases left in between. The CDR3 sequence: CASSRDLRETQYF. The CDR3 bases are TGCGCCAGCAGCCGGGACTTGAGAGAGACCCAGTACTTC.

The table lists this clonotype with many counts. The V gene is TRBV4-2, the J gene TRBJ1-6; D unclear. The CDR3 consists of 17 residues. From germline, CDR1 is LGHNA and CDR2 YNFKEQ. The V gene lost 0 bases and the J gene lost 0 bases, with 9 bases spanning the gap. Written as DNA, the CDR3 is TGTGCCAGCAGCCAAGATTTGGGCAGCTCCTATAATTCACCCCTCCACTTT. Encoded protein: CASSQDLGSSYNSPLHF.

The table lists this clonotype with a few counts. V usage is TRBV20-1 and J usage is TRBJ1-1; D is uncertain. Germline V gene data show CDR1 as DFQATT and CDR2 as SNEGSKA (reference sequence). CDR3 length: 14 amino acids. V lost 4 bases, J lost 3 bases, and 15 bases lay in between. CDR3 sequence reads: CSATGSSADTEAFF. The CDR3 DNA is TGCAGTGCTACTGGGAGTTCTGCGGACACTGAAGCTTTCTTT.

The chain has TRBV6-1 and TRBJ1-4; no clear D. V was shortened by 1 base and J by 4 bases, with 7 bases between the two germline ends. Germline lookup yields CDR1 MNHNS and CDR2 SASEGT. The CDR3 length is 14 residues. The CDR3 loop is CASSEGDINEKLFF. CDR3 sequence (DNA): TGTGCCAGCAGTGAAGGTGACATTAATGAAAAACTGTTTTTT.

This clonotype was seen ten or more times. This chain uses TRBV6-1 with TRBJ2-1; D gene unclear. From germline, CDR1 is MNHNS and CDR2 SASEGT. This CDR3 region has 13 residues. Trimming took off 0 bases at V and 8 bases at J, with 8 bases between the two ends. CDR3 in amino acids: CASSEAGPYEQFF. In DNA, the CDR3 is TGTGCCAGCAGTGAAGCGGGTCCCTATGAGCAGTTCTTC.

There are a few counts of this clonotype. CDR3 loop: CSARDYHQPQHF. CDR3 DNA sequence: TGCAGTGCTAGAGATTATCATCAGCCCCAGCATTTT. This chain connects TRBV20-1 to TRBJ1-5; D is undetermined. CDR3 length: 12 residues. Germline V gene lookup returns CDR1 DFQATT and CDR2 SNEGSKA (reference sequence). Trimming cost V 0 bases and J 5 bases, with 5 bases left between them.

This clonotype was recorded many times. The chain has TRBV5-1 and TRBJ2-1, with D uncertain. The CDR3 runs to 14 residues. In germline, CDR1 is SGHRS, CDR2 YFSETQ. V was cut by 1 base and J by 5 bases, with 10 bases left in between. The CDR3 here is CASSLSPANNEQFF. CDR3 in DNA: TGCGCCAGCAGCTTGTCCCCAGCAAACAATGAGCAGTTCTTC.

In its sample, this clonotype was seen many times. V and J are TRBV12-3 or TRBV12-4 and TRBJ2-2; D not resolved. Between the trimmed V and J ends, which lost 3 bases and 4 bases, there was a span of 9 bases. The CDR3 is 14 residues long. CDR3 sequence (DNA): TGTGCCAGCAGTTTGAATGAGGTCACCGGGGAGCTGTTTTTT. This translates into CASSLNEVTGELFF.

Only a few counts were recorded for this clonotype. The genes are TRBV5-1 and TRBJ2-1, with TRBD2 matching over 7 bases. The V gene end was trimmed by 4 bases and the J gene end by 6 bases; junction bases not matched to a gene: 13. CDR1 is SGHRS and CDR2 is YFSETQ in the germline V gene. This CDR3 comprises 16 residues. The CDR3 DNA sequence: TGCGCCAGCAGCCGCTCCCGGGGGGACGAGGGCAATGAGCAGTTCTTC. Encoded protein: CASSRSRGDEGNEQFF.

The V and J genes are TRBV27 and TRBJ2-1; 14 nucleotides align to TRBD2. The V segment lost 4 bases and the J segment 7 bases; nucleotides outside the gene matches: 6. The V gene's germline CDR1 is MNHEY and CDR2 SMNVEV (reference sequence). CDR3 size: 16 residues. Written as DNA, the CDR3 is TGTGCCAGCAGTTCAAGGACTAGCGGGAGGTGGAATGAGCAGTTCTTC. Its protein product is CASSSRTSGRWNEQFF.

In this sample, this clonotype turned up a few times. This chain joins TRBV20-1 and TRBJ1-5; 7 bases align to TRBD1. J lost 6 bases, V lost 0 bases, and 5 bases had no gene match. CDR1 and CDR2 (germline): DFQATT, SNEGSKA (reference sequence). CDR3 length equals 14 residues. In DNA form, the CDR3 reads TGCAGTGCTAGAGACGACAGGGTTATTCAGCCCCAGCATTTT. It translates to CSARDDRVIQPQHF.

This clonotype was seen ten or more times. The chain is built from TRBV5-1 and TRBJ2-1; tentative D call: TRBD1 (5 bases). Looked up from germline, CDR1 is SGHRS and CDR2 is YFSETQ. CDR3 length equals 15 residues. V shed 4 bases and J shed 7 bases, with 18 bases lying between them. The CDR3 DNA sequence: TGCGCCAGCAGCACCCAGGGTTTGGTTGCGAATGAGCAGTTCTTC. It yields the protein CASSTQGLVANEQFF. Full variable domain (remainder filled in from reference TRBV5-1 and TRBJ2-1): KAGVTQTPRYLIKTRGQQVTLSCSPISGHRSVSWYQQTPGQGLQFLFEYFSETQRNKGNFPGRFSGRQFSNSRSEMNVSTLELGDSALYLCASSTQGLVANEQFFGPGTRLTVL.

The chain has TRBV7-8 and TRBJ2-7; 8 bases agree with TRBD1. The length of the CDR3 is 18 residues. Per germline, CDR1 SGHVS and CDR2 FQNEAQ. The V segment lost 5 bases and the J segment 0 bases; nucleotides outside the gene matches: 15. CDR3 nucleotides: TGTGCCAGCAGCCCTACCCGACTACCGGACAGGGACTCCTACGAGCAGTACTTC. Translating gives CASSPTRLPDRDSYEQYF.

This rearrangement joins TRBV5-1 to TRBJ2-7; 7 nucleotides match TRBD1. CDR1 and CDR2 (germline): SGHRS, YFSETQ. The V segment lost 0 bases and the J segment 3 bases; nucleotides outside the gene matches: 9. The CDR3 has 16 residues. CDR3 bases: TGCGCCAGCAGCTTGGAGGGGACAGCCCTGGGCTACGAGCAGTACTTC. It translates to CASSLEGTALGYEQYF. The whole variable domain, filled in from reference TRBV5-1 and TRBJ2-7, reads KAGVTQTPRYLIKTRGQQVTLSCSPISGHRSVSWYQQTPGQGLQFLFEYFSETQRNKGNFPGRFSGRQFSNSRSEMNVSTLELGDSALYLCASSLEGTALGYEQYFGPGTRLTVT.

This clonotype was observed once. The chain links TRBV12-3 or TRBV12-4 to TRBJ2-7, with TRBD2 identical over 9 bases. J lost 3 bases, V lost 3 bases, and 9 bases had no gene match. This CDR3 spans 16 amino acids. CDR3 in amino acids: CASSFDPLAGYYEQYF. Written as DNA, the CDR3 is TGTGCCAGCAGTTTTGATCCCCTAGCGGGGTACTACGAGCAGTACTTC.

The rearrangement links TRBV11-3 to TRBJ2-3; D not resolved. Germline lookup yields CDR1 SGHNT and CDR2 YENEEA. The V end was cut by 5 bases, the J end by 2 bases, with 11 bases between. The CDR3 is made up of 14 amino acids. The CDR3 protein is CASSHGRVTDTQYF. CDR3 sequence (DNA): TGTGCCAGCAGCCATGGAAGGGTCACAGATACGCAGTATTTT.

This clonotype turned up a few times. The chain links TRBV27 to TRBJ1-1, with D uncertain. The CDR3 spans 15 residues. The germline V gene encodes CDR1 MNHEY and CDR2 SMNVEV (reference sequence). V lost 8 bases, J lost 1 base, and 17 bases lay in between. The DNA for the CDR3 is TGTGCCAGCGCCCCAAAATTTGCCGGGAACACTGAAGCTTTCTTT. Translation: CASAPKFAGNTEAFF.